Ten or more counts support the clone carrying this TCR beta chain. The antigen is undetermined. This specimen belongs to a study of T cells after yellow fever vaccination. Regarding the study as a whole: Reappearance after the booster was observed for most primary-vaccination clones (roughly 97% CD4, over 70% CD8).

J lost 4 bases, V lost 6 bases, and 2 bases had no gene match. The CDR3 sequence is 13 residues long. Germline V gene data show CDR1 as SEHNR and CDR2 as FQNEAQ (reference sequence). From the 5' RACE reads, TCRdb called clonotypes with MiXCR, one entry per CDR3 protein. The data show about 310,000 distinct CDR3 sequences, 3.6% seen once. The clonotype originates from a man between 18 and 35 years old who received the YFV17D yellow fever vaccine. The input for sequencing was PBMCs, taken on the day of the yellow fever booster vaccination. V gene TRBV7-9 combines with J gene TRBJ2-1; 8 nucleotides line up with TRBD1. The CDR3 bases are TGTGCCAGCAGGGGGACAGGATACAATGAGCAGTTCTTC. It is translated as CASRGTGYNEQFF.